This T cell receptor beta chain is drawn from a study of response to subunit inactivated influenza vaccine. TCRdb independently ran MiXCR on the RT-PCR reads; one entry per CDR3 protein. This table has some 520,000 distinct CDR3 sequences, more than 15% appearing once. This clonotype was counted only a few times. Its antigen is not known. Study-level findings and limits: A suggestion made by the authors is that each seasonal influenza vaccination recruits few new T cells.

The clonotype comes from a man aged 50-75 years who received an inactivated influenza vaccine. The input for sequencing was CD4+ T cells sorted from PBMCs, taken less than 25 months after vaccination.

CDR3 region: CASSQRLLAASTDTQYF. The CDR3, as DNA: TGTGCCAGCAGCCAAAGGCTACTAGCAGCTTCCACAGATACGCAGTATTTT. The chain is built from TRBV3-1 and TRBJ2-3; D possibly corresponds to TRBD2 (6 bases). Trimming pared 2 bases from V and 2 bases from J, leaving 17 bases between. Germline CDR1 and CDR2: LGHDT and YNNKEL (reference sequence). The CDR3 runs 17 residues.